Listed below are T cell receptor beta chains from one sample, sequenced in a study of blood T cell repertoires in COVID-19. Measured with immunoSEQ multiplex PCR; TCRdb has only the in-frame clones, and not every one. The repertoire holds around 100,000 clones, with roughly 92% as singletons. Sequenced material: peripheral blood. The origin of the receptors is a man between 65 and 79 years old with acute or convalescent COVID-19. Each CDR3 is given with its conserved first and last residue. The D gene is left open where the match is weak. Clone size appears in some rows only: once, few, many, or a class for an expanded clone.

size,V,D,J,CDR3,DNA
-,TRBV29-1,TRBD1,TRBJ2-7,CSVAGQASSYEQYF,TGCAGCGTTGCGGGACAGGCCAGCTCCTACGAGCAGTACTTC
-,TRBV19,TRBD1,TRBJ1-5,CASSRDRGQSQPQHF,TGTGCCAGTAGTCGGGACAGGGGGCAAAGCCAGCCCCAGCATTTT
-,TRBV18,TRBD1,TRBJ1-2,CASSDRDRANYGYTF,TGTGCCAGCTCCGACCGGGACAGGGCTAACTATGGCTACACCTTC
-,TRBV6-6,-,TRBJ2-7,CASSYADSTYEQYF,TGTGCCAGCAGTTACGCGGACAGTACCTACGAGCAGTACTTC
-,TRBV19,-,TRBJ1-5,CASSISGNQPQHF,TGTGCCAGTAGTATCAGCGGCAATCAGCCCCAGCATTTT
-,TRBV27,-,TRBJ2-1,CASSPLGNEQFF,TGTGCCAGCAGCCCCCTAGGCAATGAGCAGTTCTTC
-,TRBV30,-,TRBJ2-5,CAWSTGNQETQYF,TGTGCCTGGAGTACAGGGAACCAAGAGACCCAGTACTTC
-,TRBV10-3,-,TRBJ1-5,CAISPYNQPQHF,TGTGCCATCTCCCCGTATAATCAGCCCCAGCATTTT
-,TRBV14,-,TRBJ1-6,CASTQAGRGGYNSPLHF,TGTGCCAGCACCCAGGCTGGGAGGGGCGGCTATAATTCACCCCTCCACTTT
once,TRBV7-9,-,TRBJ1-2,CASSVGQNGYGYTF,TGTGCCAGCAGCGTTGGACAGAATGGATATGGCTACACCTTC
-,TRBV18,-,TRBJ1-2,CASSLLSYGYTF,TGTGCCAGCTCACTACTCTCCTATGGCTACACCTTC
-,TRBV3-1/TRBV3-2,-,TRBJ1-3,CASSPGIFGNTIYF,TGTGCCAGCAGCCCAGGGATATTTGGAAACACCATATATTTT
-,TRBV3-1/TRBV3-2,-,TRBJ1-2,CASSQAPGGGYGYTF,TGTGCCAGCAGCCAAGCCCCGGGAGGGGGCTATGGCTACACCTTC
-,TRBV12-5,TRBD1,TRBJ1-2,CASGLAGQSLNYGYTF,TGTGCTAGTGGTTTGGCGGGACAGTCACTTAACTATGGCTACACCTTC
-,TRBV6-5,-,TRBJ1-2,CASRPTGRDGYTF,TGTGCCAGCAGGCCTACAGGGAGGGACGGCTACACCTTC
-,TRBV11-1,-,TRBJ2-5,CASSLQGALETQYF,TGTGCCAGCAGCTTACAGGGTGCGTTGGAGACCCAGTACTTC
-,TRBV6-5,-,TRBJ1-6,CASSYSAGGNNSPLHF,TGTGCCAGCAGTTACTCGGCAGGTGGAAATAATTCACCCCTCCACTTT
-,TRBV11-1,TRBD1,TRBJ2-7,CASSPGTGGEQYF,TGTGCCAGCAGCCCCGGGACAGGGGGCGAGCAGTACTTC